The 8 T cell receptor beta chains below come from one sample, sequenced in a study of T cell changes during pregnancy in multiple sclerosis. The protocol was immunoSEQ multiplex PCR, while the TCRdb copy is restricted to in-frame clones and leaves out a portion. The sample has about 77,000 clones; roughly 91% are singletons. Source: peripheral blood, taken after pregnancy. Every receptor here comes from a female donor in good health, enrolled as a control in a pregnancy study.

This chain joins TRBV19 and TRBJ2-6; possible D gene TRBD1, 6 bases. V shed 7 bases and J shed 1 base, with 11 bases lying between them. Germline V CDR1 and CDR2: LNHDA, SQIVND (reference sequence). The CDR3 is 15 residues long. CDR3 in amino acids: CASNKGGSGANVLTF. For the CDR3, the DNA is TGTGCCAGTAACAAAGGGGGATCTGGGGCCAACGTCCTGACTTTC.

The V gene is TRBV5-6, the J gene TRBJ1-1; D not certain. CDR1 SGHDT and CDR2 YYEEEE come from the germline V gene. With 4 bases removed from V and 4 bases from J, the gap between germline ends came to 11 bases. The CDR3 covers 13 residues. The CDR3 region is CASSPYTFTEAFF. CDR3 DNA: TGTGCCAGCAGCCCCTATACTTTCACTGAAGCTTTCTTT.

The J gene is TRBJ2-1, the V gene TRBV19, with D perhaps matching TRBD1 (5 bases). This CDR3 comprises 13 residues. Trimming cost V 4 bases and J 4 bases, with 8 bases left between them. CDR1 is LNHDA and CDR2 is SQIVND in the germline V gene (reference sequence). DNA of the CDR3: TGTGCCAGTAGTAAACCAGGGTACAATGAGCAGTTCTTC. Protein sequence: CASSKPGYNEQFF.

The chain is built from TRBV6-6 and TRBJ2-1; 11 positions agree with TRBD2. V shed 5 bases and J 4 bases; nucleotides not matched to a gene: 1. This CDR3 is built from 14 residues. Per germline, CDR1 MNHNY and CDR2 SVGAGI (reference sequence). The CDR3 region has the DNA TGTGCCAGCAGTCGACTAGCGGGGTACAATGAGCAGTTCTTC. This translates into CASSRLAGYNEQFF.

The V call is TRBV30, the J call TRBJ1-1; D is uncertain. V was clipped by 1 base and J by 0 bases, with 6 bases between them. Germline V gene data show CDR1 as GTSNPN and CDR2 as SVGIG (reference sequence). This CDR3 spans 13 amino acids. The CDR3 nucleotides are TGTGCCTGGAGTGAGCTGATGAACACTGAAGCTTTCTTT. Amino acids: CAWSELMNTEAFF.

The V call is TRBV7-6, the J call TRBJ2-7, with 8 bases fitting TRBD2. The V and J ends lost 1 base and 4 bases, in that order; junction bases with no gene match: 6. Germline assignment: CDR1 SGHVS and CDR2 FNYEAQ. The CDR3 is 15 residues long. The chain's CDR3 is CASSLVAGKGYEQYF. CDR3 sequence (DNA): TGTGCCAGCAGCTTAGTAGCGGGAAAGGGTTACGAGCAGTACTTC.

This clone was observed a single time. This chain links TRBV7-3 with TRBJ1-2; weak D call: TRBD1 (6 bases). The length of the CDR3 is 15 residues. V lost 2 bases to trimming and J lost 6 bases, with 16 bases between them. The V gene's germline CDR1 is SGHTA and CDR2 FQGTGA. The CDR3 sequence is CASSLSGGRGNGYTF. CDR3 nucleotide sequence: TGTGCCAGCAGCTTATCTGGGGGCAGAGGTAATGGCTACACCTTC.

J is TRBJ1-1 and V is TRBV7-2, with D unresolved. Trimming stripped 3 bases from V and 1 base from J, with 12 bases between. Germline V lookup: CDR1 SGHTA, CDR2 FQGNSA. The CDR3 is made up of 15 amino acids. As DNA, the CDR3 is TGTGCCAGCAGCTTTAAAGGAGGGCCGAACACTGAAGCTTTCTTT. Translating gives CASSFKGGPNTEAFF.